The next 9 T cell receptor beta chains were all read from a single sample in a study of CD8 T cells in Susac syndrome. Roughly 0.5 to 1 ug RNA was reverse transcribed with random hexamers. From the immunoSEQ multiplex PCR reads, TCRdb called clonotypes with MiXCR, one entry per CDR3 protein. The data contain about 150,000 distinct CDR3 sequences, about 94% of them singletons. The specimen sequenced was CD8+ T cells from PBMCs. Receptor source: a human donor with multiple sclerosis.

This chain joins TRBV19 and TRBJ2-7; 7 bases are a match to TRBD2. Trimming at V came to 0 bases and at J to 6 bases, leaving 11 bases not matched to a gene. Germline lookup yields CDR1 LNHDA and CDR2 SQIVND (reference sequence). This CDR3 comprises 16 residues. The DNA for the CDR3 is TGTGCCAGTAGTATAGACAGGGAGGGAGATCGCGGCGAGCAGTACTTC. This codes for CASSIDREGDRGEQYF.

The gene calls are TRBV24-1 and TRBJ2-5; 12 bases align to TRBD1. Trimming at V came to 4 bases and at J to 10 bases, leaving 6 bases not matched to a gene. The CDR3 has 14 amino acids. Per the germline V gene, CDR1 is KGHDR and CDR2 is SFDVKD. Here the CDR3 reads CATSEGTGGSGQYF. DNA of the CDR3: TGTGCCACCAGTGAGGGGACAGGGGGCAGCGGCCAGTACTTC.

This chain connects TRBV7-8 to TRBJ2-1; TRBD2 aligns across 9 bases. This CDR3 has 15 amino acids. Germline values: CDR1 SGHVS, CDR2 FQNEAQ. Germline trimming cut 0 bases from V and 4 bases from J; bases unmatched to any gene: 1. Written as DNA, the CDR3 is TGTGCCAGCAGCTTAGCCCTAGCGGGGTACAATGAGCAGTTCTTC. It specifies CASSLALAGYNEQFF.

This chain uses TRBV7-9 with TRBJ2-1; D unclear. Trimming took 7 bases from V and 4 from J, leaving 20 bases between them. This CDR3 is built from 16 residues. Germline values: CDR1 SEHNR, CDR2 FQNEAQ (reference sequence). Here the CDR3 reads CASTSMTGPPYNEQFF. The CDR3 region has the DNA TGTGCCAGCACCTCCATGACCGGACCCCCTTACAATGAGCAGTTCTTC.

V usage is TRBV11-3 and J usage is TRBJ1-2; 9 bases align to TRBD1. CDR3 length: 15 amino acids. J was trimmed by 5 bases and V by 1 base; bases with no gene match: 5. The germline gives CDR1 SGHNT, CDR2 YENEEA. The CDR3 loop reads CASSLGDREKYGYTF. In DNA form, the CDR3 reads TGTGCCAGCAGCTTAGGGGACAGGGAGAAATATGGCTACACCTTC. The whole variable domain, remainder taken from reference TRBV11-3 and TRBJ1-2, is EAGVVQSPRYKIIEKKQPVAFWCNPISGHNTLYWYLQNLGQGPELLIRYENEEAVDDSQLPKDRFSAERLKGVDSTLKIQPAELGDSAVYLCASSLGDREKYGYTFGSGTRLTVV.

The chain has TRBV28 and TRBJ2-7; TRBD1 or TRBD2 may be the D gene (6 bases each). Trimming left V 3 bases short and J 7 bases short, with 22 bases between. Germline V gene data show CDR1 as MDHEN and CDR2 as SYDVKM. This CDR3 contains 16 residues. DNA of the CDR3: TGTGCCAGCAGTTTCTCGGTTGGGGGGACAACCTCAGAGCAGTACTTC. It yields the protein CASSFSVGGTTSEQYF.

V is TRBV15 and J is TRBJ2-1; TRBD1 matches at 7 bases. The trim removed 0 bases at V and 7 bases at J, leaving 6 bases unmatched. The CDR3 sequence is 15 residues long. Germline V CDR1 and CDR2: LNHNV, YYDKDF (reference sequence). The CDR3 DNA follows: TGTGCCACCAGCAGAGAAGGGGGCCTGAGGAATGAGCAGTTCTTC. Translated: CATSREGGLRNEQFF. Full variable domain (rest looked up from reference TRBV15 and TRBJ2-1): DAMVIQNPRYQVTQFGKPVTLSCSQTLNHNVMYWYQQKSSQAPKLLFHYYDKDFNNEADTPDNFQSRRPNTSFCFLDIRSPGLGDTAMYLCATSREGGLRNEQFFGPGTRLTVL.

The V call is TRBV24-1, the J call TRBJ2-4; 8 positions match TRBD1. The CDR3 covers 14 residues. With V trimmed by 7 bases and J by 8 bases, 9 bases remained unmatched. From germline, CDR1 is KGHDR and CDR2 SFDVKD. The DNA of the CDR3 is TGTGCCACCAGCTCCAGGGGGCGTGAAGACATTCAGTACTTC. Encoded protein: CATSSRGREDIQYF.

V gene TRBV13 combines with J gene TRBJ2-5, with 8 nucleotides matching TRBD1. The CDR3 contains 15 residues. Germline V gives CDR1 PRHDT, CDR2 FYEKMQ (reference sequence). After removal of 6 bases from V and 3 bases from J, the junction contained 9 bases not matched to a gene. The CDR3 region has the DNA TGTGCCAGCAGGGGGCAGGGACAGGCAAAAGAGACCCAGTACTTC. It codes for CASRGQGQAKETQYF.